This T cell receptor (beta chain) came from a study of blood T cell repertoires in COVID-19. Study-level background: Samples of COVID-19 (acute and convalescent) were obtained from the United States, Italy and Spain. The cDNA or gDNA used as material had been derived from T cells, B-cell-depleted T cells, or PBMCs.

The authors' processing: Counts of nucleated cells, estimated from reference gene primer amplification, were obtained. Assay: immunoSEQ multiplex PCR; the TCRdb copy retains only in-frame clones and omits some. V and J calls and clone size are copied from that table; D and trimming were computed from the DNA. There are roughly 350,000 clones in the sample; around 85% occur only once, and 3.6% lies in the top ten. V shed 2 bases and J 4 bases; nucleotides not matched to a gene: 7. The CDR3 runs to 16 residues. The germline CDR1 and CDR2 sequences are SGHNT and YYREEE (reference sequence). The J gene is TRBJ2-1, the V gene TRBV5-4, with 9 bases aligning to TRBD1. The sample taken for sequencing was peripheral blood. The TCR originated in a young woman with acute or convalescent COVID-19. The CDR3 nucleotides read TGTGCCAGCAGCTTAGAGGGACAGGGCGCGTACAATGAGCAGTTCTTC. Amino acids: CASSLEGQGAYNEQFF.